This T cell receptor beta chain was captured in a study of T cells in Graves' hyperthyroidism and ophthalmopathy. General study results and limits: Blood samples included most of the expanded thyroid clonotypes exceeding 0.001. It was a median approximately six months before onset that the model predicted ophthalmopathy.

Clinical symptoms, serum thyroxine, TRAb, thyroid ultrasound and orbital computed tomography established diagnosis. PBMCs were sourced from roughly 9.1 ml fresh peripheral blood. This clonotype was seen repeatedly, ten times or more. The antigen is undetermined. With V trimmed by 6 bases and J by 2 bases, 5 bases remained unmatched. This CDR3 is built from 15 residues. Germline CDR1 is LNHDA and CDR2 is SQIVND (reference sequence). The TCR beta CDR3 regions underwent amplification using RNA transcripts as the source. HTBI primers were used for first-round RT-PCR of the TCR CDR3. MiXCR was run by TCRdb on the multiplex PCR reads, yielding one entry per CDR3 protein. The sample shows 130,000 or so distinct CDR3 sequences, approximately 20% of them seen only once.

The rearrangement uses TRBV19 and TRBJ1-5, with 9 bases identical to TRBD1. This receptor was identified in a woman in her 50s with Graves' hyperthyroidism that later progressed to Graves' ophthalmopathy. Sequenced: blood. The CDR3 spells CASRGGQGGNQPQHF. The CDR3 DNA is TGTGCCAGTAGAGGGGGACAGGGAGGCAATCAGCCCCAGCATTTT.